The source of this TCR beta chain is a study of beta chain features in type 1 diabetes. Trimming took 5 bases from V and 9 from J, leaving 26 bases between them. The CDR3 loop spans 17 amino acids. In germline, CDR1 is SGHVS, CDR2 FQNEAQ. CD45RO/CCR7/CD25/CD127/CD95/CD27 separated CD4+ naive, central memory, regulatory and stem cell-like memory cells by sorting. Only a few counts were recorded for this clone. Its antigen is not identified. Broader study findings: Whatever favoring of shorter templates PCR might show would apply equally to patients and controls.

Expressed TCRB transcripts were sequenced because the isolated RNA had all been reverse transcribed beforehand. The method was immunoSEQ multiplex PCR; TCRdb's version includes in-frame clones alone and lacks a portion of them. The table records about 290,000 clones, under 8.5% of them present only once. This clonotype was sampled from a young woman in good health. The rearrangement links TRBV7-8 to TRBJ2-1; maybe TRBD2 (5 bases). Material for sequencing was central memory CD4+ T cells from blood. The CDR3 reads CASSPRPEAAGMGEQFF. In nucleotides, the CDR3 is TGTGCCAGCAGCCCGCGTCCGGAGGCAGCCGGTATGGGTGAGCAGTTCTTC. Full variable domain (remainder filled in from reference TRBV7-8 and TRBJ2-1): GAGVSQSPRYKVAKRGQDVALRCDPISGHVSLFWYQQALGQGPEFLTYFQNEAQLDKSGLPSDRFFAERPEGSVSTLKIQRTQQEDSAVYLCASSPRPEAAGMGEQFFGPGTRLTVL.